Each of the 2 T cell receptor beta chains below was sequenced from the same sample in a study of response to subunit inactivated influenza vaccine. TCRdb reanalysed the RT-PCR reads using MiXCR and keeps one entry per CDR3 protein. The sample holds hundreds of thousands of distinct CDR3 sequences; around 13% are singletons and the top ten take 7.5% to 8%. This specimen consisted of PBMCs from blood, obtained less than 15 days before vaccination. Every receptor here comes from a man between 45 and 60 years old who received an inactivated influenza vaccine.

Only a few counts were recorded for this clonotype. The chain has TRBV5-1 and TRBJ2-5; either TRBD1 or TRBD2 may fit D (5 bases each). Germline V lookup: CDR1 SGHRS, CDR2 YFSETQ. CDR3 length: 14 amino acids. Deletions cut 0 bases from V and 5 bases from J, with 11 bases between. Written as DNA, the CDR3 is TGCGCCAGCAGCTTGGCAGGGACGGCGGAGACCCAGTACTTC. Translation: CASSLAGTAETQYF.

This clonotype was counted only a few times. This chain connects TRBV5-1 to TRBJ2-3, with 11 nucleotides matching TRBD2. Trimming cost V 1 base and J 6 bases; bases outside gene matches: 4. Germline V gives CDR1 SGHRS, CDR2 YFSETQ. The CDR3 loop spans 15 amino acids. This chain's CDR3 is CASSLQLAGADTQYF. The CDR3 coding sequence is TGCGCCAGCAGCTTGCAACTAGCGGGGGCGGATACGCAGTATTTT.